This T cell receptor beta chain was observed in a study of shared clonotypes between healthy human individuals (dated by TCRdb to 2018 to 2020). Background for the entire study: Three men and two women, aged 18 to 49 years, made up the cohort. For each donor, CD4 naive and CD4 memory were each run on three plates, CD8 naive on two plates, and CD8 memory on one plate. Blood TCR repertoires of a handful of healthy adults were deeply sequenced to estimate repertoire size and the extent of clonotype sharing between individuals. Different laboratories and diverse techniques were used to prepare libraries and sequence TCR repertoires, to increase sequencing depth and limit assay-specific biases. Each donor's leukapheresis produced roughly between roughly 0.94 and 9.5 billion PBMCs. Beyond this particular receptor, the publication reports: Incomplete sequencing was indicated by rarefaction of sorted-subset datasets, despite the large sequencing depth. Based on pairwise subsampling, the degree of clonotype sharing among donors was expected to be affected by sequencing depth. Higher generation probabilities were observed for clonotypes shared by all four sorted-subset donors than for non-shared clonotypes. Only blood was sampled, and tissue TCR repertoires likely differ from those in blood. Because the study included a small number of donors, the genetic and exposure-history diversity represented was limited. Naive subsets generally had larger estimated clonotype richness than memory subsets did. About 4.5% of naive CD4, 3.5% of naive CD8, approximately 2% of memory CD4, and 0.4% of memory CD8 clonotypes were shared across several donors.

CDR1 is given as MNHNS and CDR2 as SASEGT, both from the germline V gene. V and J lose 1 base and 1 base, and a span of 13 bases separates them. Spanning cysteine to phenylalanine, the CDR3 consists of 16 amino acids. The retained sequence is limited to the CDR3, 48 bases, with the frame set at the first base. Using the deep immunoSEQ assay, multiplex PCR amplified TCR CDR3 regions from genomic DNA. Extracted genomic DNA from each cell subset was spread evenly across all wells of several immunoSEQ 96-well plates, with each plate serving as a replicate. For sorted subsets, each replicate PCR was loaded with 200 to 250 ng genomic DNA, equivalent to approximately 33,000 T cell genomes. The purified libraries were quantified using a Qubit 3.0 fluorometer, sized with a Bioanalyzer 2100, and then quantified again using the KAPA Library Quantification kit. Every immunoSEQ 96-well plate was sequenced on a separate single-read 150-cycle Illumina NextSeq 550 flow cell. In the authors' own workflow: The immunoSEQ output contained only junctional sequences without quality scores, so filtering could not match that applied to full-length reads. Sequences were annotated with PyIR, a Python wrapper for IgBLAST v1.9, and V/J genes and CDR3 were assigned using IMGT germline references. Reads with weak V/J assignments (E-value above 1e-6), missing CDR3, stop codons, out-of-frame junctions, or ambiguous translated residues were removed. V3J clonotypes were defined by identical inferred V gene, J gene, and CDR3 amino acid sequence. Percentage overlap between repertoires was calculated by dividing the number of shared unique clonotypes by the size of the smaller repertoire. Three approaches were used to assess repertoire richness: RTK rarefaction, the Chao1 estimator, and Recon v2.1 estimates of unobserved clonotypes. OLGA was used to compute generation probabilities for all TCRbeta clonotypes that the gDNA method yielded from several donors. The table was pulled from immuneACCESS by TCRdb, which kept in-frame rearrangements only. Such tables lose some clones; where checked, under half of the loss comes from unresolved V genes, and the rest has no known cause. The V and J calls and clone size are taken from that table; D and trimming were inferred from the DNA. This sample comprises about 2.1 million clones, about 92% of them detected only once. The ten largest clones add up to 1.5% to 2% of the sample.

CD8 naive samples were obtained by positive selection for CCR7 among CD45RO-negative cells, yielding a CD45RA+CCR7+ population from which TemRA cells were excluded. The donors were healthy, HIV-negative adults who had no recently reported acute infections or vaccinations. Every donor was a Caucasian adult residing in Nashville, Tennessee, USA. After blood collection by leukapheresis, PBMCs were isolated using Ficoll-Histopaque density gradient centrifugation and then cryopreserved in the vapor phase of liquid nitrogen. Purity and quantity of every magnetically sorted T cell population were checked by analytical flow cytometry. Each sorted fraction had its genomic DNA isolated and then quantified by UV absorbance on a Nanodrop 2000c. To note about this clone: This clone's antigen is unknown. No per-base quality is available; no much larger clone lies one base away.

The TCR was taken from a young man in good health. Some clones in this sample may be carry-over from other donors' samples. The chain uses TRBV6-1 and TRBJ1-1; the D gene assignment is ambiguous. Input material: naive CD8+ T cells from PBMCs. What the cell subset or site label conveys for this sample: CD45RA+CCR7+. DNA sequence: TGTGCCAGCAGTGAAGATGGGTCGACCTGGAACACTGAAGCTTTCTTT. This codes for CASSEDGSTWNTEAFF.